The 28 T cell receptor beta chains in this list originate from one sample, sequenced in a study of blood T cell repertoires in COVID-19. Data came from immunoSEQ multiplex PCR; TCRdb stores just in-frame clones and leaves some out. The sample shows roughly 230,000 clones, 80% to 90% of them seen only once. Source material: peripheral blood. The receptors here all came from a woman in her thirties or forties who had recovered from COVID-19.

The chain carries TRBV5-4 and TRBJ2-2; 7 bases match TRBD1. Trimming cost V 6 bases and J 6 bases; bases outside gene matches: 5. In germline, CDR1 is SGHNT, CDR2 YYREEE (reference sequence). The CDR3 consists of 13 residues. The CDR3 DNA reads TGTGCCAGCACCCGACAGGGATCCGGGGAGCTGTTTTTT. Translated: CASTRQGSGELFF.

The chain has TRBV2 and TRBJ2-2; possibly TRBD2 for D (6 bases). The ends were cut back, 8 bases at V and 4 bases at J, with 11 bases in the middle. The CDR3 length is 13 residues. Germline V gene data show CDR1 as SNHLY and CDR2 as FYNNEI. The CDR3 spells CASHLAVTGELFF. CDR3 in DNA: TGTGCCAGCCACTTAGCGGTCACCGGGGAGCTGTTTTTT.

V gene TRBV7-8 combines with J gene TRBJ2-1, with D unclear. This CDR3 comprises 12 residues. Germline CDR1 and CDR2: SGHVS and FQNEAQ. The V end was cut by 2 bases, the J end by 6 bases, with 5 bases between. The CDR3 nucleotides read TGTGCCAGCAGCTTAATTAGCAATGAGCAGTTCTTC. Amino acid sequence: CASSLISNEQFF.

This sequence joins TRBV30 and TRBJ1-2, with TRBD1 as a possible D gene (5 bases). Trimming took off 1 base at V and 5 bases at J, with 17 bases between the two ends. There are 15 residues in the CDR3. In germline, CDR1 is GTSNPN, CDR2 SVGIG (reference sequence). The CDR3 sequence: CAWSDSQGLKYGYTF. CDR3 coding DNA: TGTGCCTGGAGTGATTCCCAGGGACTAAAGTATGGCTACACCTTC.

The CDR3 loop is CASSLVSDTEAFF. For the CDR3, the DNA is TGCGCCAGCAGCTTGGTGTCGGACACTGAAGCTTTCTTT. The chain employs TRBV5-1 and TRBJ1-1; D gene unclear. The CDR3 has 13 residues. Germline V gene lookup returns CDR1 SGHRS and CDR2 YFSETQ. Trimming shortened V by 0 bases and J by 3 bases, and 6 bases separated the two germline ends.

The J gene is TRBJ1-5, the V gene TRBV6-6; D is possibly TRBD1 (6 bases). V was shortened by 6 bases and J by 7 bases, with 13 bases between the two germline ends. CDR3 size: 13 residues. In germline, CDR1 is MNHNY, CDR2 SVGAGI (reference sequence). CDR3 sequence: CASRPGVGQPQHF. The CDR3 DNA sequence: TGTGCCAGCAGGCCAGGGGTTGGGCAGCCCCAGCATTTT.

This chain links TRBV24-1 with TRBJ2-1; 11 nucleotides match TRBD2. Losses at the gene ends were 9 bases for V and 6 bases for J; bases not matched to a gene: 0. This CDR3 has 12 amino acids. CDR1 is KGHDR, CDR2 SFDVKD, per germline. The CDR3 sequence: CATGLAGNEQFF. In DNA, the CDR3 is TGTGCCACCGGACTAGCGGGCAATGAGCAGTTCTTC.

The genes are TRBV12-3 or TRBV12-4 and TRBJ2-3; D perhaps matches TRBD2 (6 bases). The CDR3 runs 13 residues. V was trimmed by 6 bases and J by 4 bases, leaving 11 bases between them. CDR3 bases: TGTGCCAGCAGACTCGGGGGTTCAGATACGCAGTATTTT. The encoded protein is CASRLGGSDTQYF.

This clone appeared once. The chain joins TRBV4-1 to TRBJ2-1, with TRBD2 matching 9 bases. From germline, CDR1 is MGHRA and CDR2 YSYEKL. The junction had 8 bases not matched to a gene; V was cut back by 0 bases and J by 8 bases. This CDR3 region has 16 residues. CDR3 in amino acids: CASSQDWAGGPYEQFF. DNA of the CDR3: TGCGCCAGCAGCCAAGATTGGGCGGGAGGGCCGTATGAGCAGTTCTTC.

CDR3 amino acids: CASSLNEGLAGVLPYEQYV. The CDR3 nucleotides read TGTGCCAGCAGTTTAAACGAGGGACTAGCGGGAGTTCTTCCCTACGAGCAGTACGTC. The rearrangement joins TRBV27 to TRBJ2-7; TRBD2 matches 14 bases. Losses at the gene ends were 2 bases for V and 2 bases for J; bases not matched to a gene: 11. This CDR3 comprises 19 residues. CDR1 is MNHEY, CDR2 SMNVEV, per germline (reference sequence).

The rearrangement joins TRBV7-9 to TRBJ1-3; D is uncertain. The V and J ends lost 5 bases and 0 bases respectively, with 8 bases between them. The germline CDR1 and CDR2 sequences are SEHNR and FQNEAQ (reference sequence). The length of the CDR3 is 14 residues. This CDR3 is CASSPGFSGNTIYF. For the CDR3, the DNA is TGTGCCAGCAGCCCGGGGTTCTCTGGAAACACCATATATTTT.

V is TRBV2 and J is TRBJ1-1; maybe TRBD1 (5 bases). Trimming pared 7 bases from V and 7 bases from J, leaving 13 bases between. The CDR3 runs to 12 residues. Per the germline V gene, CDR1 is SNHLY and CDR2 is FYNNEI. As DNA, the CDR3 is TGTGCCAGCATGCGGGGGGAACATGAAGCTTTCTTT. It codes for CASMRGEHEAFF.

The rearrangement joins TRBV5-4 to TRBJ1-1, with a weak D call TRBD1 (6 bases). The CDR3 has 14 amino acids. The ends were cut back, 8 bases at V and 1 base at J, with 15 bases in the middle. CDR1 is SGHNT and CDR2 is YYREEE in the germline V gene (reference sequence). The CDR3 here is CASRQGTANTEAFF. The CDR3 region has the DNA TGTGCCAGTAGGCAGGGGACCGCGAACACTGAAGCTTTCTTT.

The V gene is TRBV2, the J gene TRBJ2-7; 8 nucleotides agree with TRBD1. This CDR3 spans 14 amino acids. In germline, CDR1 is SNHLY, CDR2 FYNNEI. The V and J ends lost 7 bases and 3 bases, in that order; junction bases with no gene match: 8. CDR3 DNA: TGTGCCAGCAAGGTGGACAGGGATATCTACGAGCAGTACGTC. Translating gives CASKVDRDIYEQYV.

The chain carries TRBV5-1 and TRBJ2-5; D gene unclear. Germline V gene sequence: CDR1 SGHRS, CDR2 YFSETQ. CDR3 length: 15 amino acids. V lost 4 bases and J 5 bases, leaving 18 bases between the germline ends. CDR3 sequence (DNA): TGCGCCAGCAGCCAGGCCGGTTCCCACTTGGAGACCCAGTACTTC. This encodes CASSQAGSHLETQYF.

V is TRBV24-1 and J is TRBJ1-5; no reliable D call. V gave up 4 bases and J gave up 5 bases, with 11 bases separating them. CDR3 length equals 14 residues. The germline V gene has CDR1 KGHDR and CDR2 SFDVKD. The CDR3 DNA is TGTGCCACCAGTGACCCCGTGCGGGATCAGCCCCAGCATTTT. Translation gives CATSDPVRDQPQHF.

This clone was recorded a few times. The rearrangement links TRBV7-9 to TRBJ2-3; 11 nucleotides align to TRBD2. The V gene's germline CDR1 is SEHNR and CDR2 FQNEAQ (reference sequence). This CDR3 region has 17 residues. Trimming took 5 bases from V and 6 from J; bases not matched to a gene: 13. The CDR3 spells CASSPLSSGGPGDTQYF. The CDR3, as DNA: TGTGCCAGCAGCCCCCTTTCTAGCGGGGGGCCTGGGGATACGCAGTATTTT.

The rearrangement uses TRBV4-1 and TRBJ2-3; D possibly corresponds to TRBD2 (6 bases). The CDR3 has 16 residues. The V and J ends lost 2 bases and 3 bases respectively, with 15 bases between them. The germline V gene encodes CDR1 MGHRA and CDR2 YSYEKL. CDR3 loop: CASSQTGPGGTDTQYF. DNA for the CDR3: TGCGCCAGCAGCCAAACGGGGCCCGGAGGGACAGATACGCAGTATTTT.

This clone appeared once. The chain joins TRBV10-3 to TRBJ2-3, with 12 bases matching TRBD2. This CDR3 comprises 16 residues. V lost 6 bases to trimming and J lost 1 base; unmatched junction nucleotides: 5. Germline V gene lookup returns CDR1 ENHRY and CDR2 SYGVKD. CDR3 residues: CAIRATSGGRTDTQYF. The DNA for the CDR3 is TGTGCCATCAGGGCGACTAGCGGGGGCCGCACAGATACGCAGTATTTT.

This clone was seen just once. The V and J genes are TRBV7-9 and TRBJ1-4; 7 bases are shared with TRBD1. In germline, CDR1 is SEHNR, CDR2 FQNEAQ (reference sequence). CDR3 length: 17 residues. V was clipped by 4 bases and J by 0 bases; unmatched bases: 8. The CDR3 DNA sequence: TGTGCCAGCAGCTGGGGACGGGACAGTGCAACTAATGAAAAACTGTTTTTT. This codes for CASSWGRDSATNEKLFF.

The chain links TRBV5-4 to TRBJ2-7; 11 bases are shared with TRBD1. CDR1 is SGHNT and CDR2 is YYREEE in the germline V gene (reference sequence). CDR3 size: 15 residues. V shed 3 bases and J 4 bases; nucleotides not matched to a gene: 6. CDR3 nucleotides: TGTGCCAGCAGCTGGGGACAGGGGGACCCTTACGAGCAGTACTTC. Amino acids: CASSWGQGDPYEQYF.

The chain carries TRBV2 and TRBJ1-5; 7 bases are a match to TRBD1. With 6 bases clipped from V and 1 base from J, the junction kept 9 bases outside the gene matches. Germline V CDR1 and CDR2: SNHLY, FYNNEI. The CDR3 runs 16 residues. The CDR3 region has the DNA TGTGCCAGCAGAGACGACAGGGACGAGAGCAATCAGCCCCAGCATTTT. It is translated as CASRDDRDESNQPQHF.

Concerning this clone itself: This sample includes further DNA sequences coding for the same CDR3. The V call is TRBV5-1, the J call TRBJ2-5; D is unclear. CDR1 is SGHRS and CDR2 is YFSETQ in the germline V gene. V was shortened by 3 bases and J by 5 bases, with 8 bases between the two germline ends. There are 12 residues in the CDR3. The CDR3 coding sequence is TGCGCCAGCAGCTCATCCGGGGAGACCCAGTACTTC. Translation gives CASSSSGETQYF. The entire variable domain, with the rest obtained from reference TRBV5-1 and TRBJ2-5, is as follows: KAGVTQTPRYLIKTRGQQVTLSCSPISGHRSVSWYQQTPGQGLQFLFEYFSETQRNKGNFPGRFSGRQFSNSRSEMNVSTLELGDSALYLCASSSSGETQYFGPGTRLLVL.

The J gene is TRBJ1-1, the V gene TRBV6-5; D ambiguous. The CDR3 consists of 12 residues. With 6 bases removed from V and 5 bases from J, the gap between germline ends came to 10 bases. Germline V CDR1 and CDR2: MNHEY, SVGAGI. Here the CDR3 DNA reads TGTGCCAGCAGGCCCCAGCGTACTGAAGCTTTCTTT. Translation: CASRPQRTEAFF.

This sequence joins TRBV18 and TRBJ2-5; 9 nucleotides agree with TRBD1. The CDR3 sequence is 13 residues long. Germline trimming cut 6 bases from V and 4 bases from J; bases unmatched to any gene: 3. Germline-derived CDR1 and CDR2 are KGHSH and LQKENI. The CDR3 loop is CASSPTGGETQYF. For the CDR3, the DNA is TGTGCCAGCTCCCCGACAGGGGGAGAGACCCAGTACTTC. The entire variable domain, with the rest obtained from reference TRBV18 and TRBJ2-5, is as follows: NAGVMQNPRHLVRRRGQEARLRCSPMKGHSHVYWYRQLPEEGLKFMVYLQKENIIDESGMPKERFSAEFPKEGPSILRIQQVVRGDSAAYFCASSPTGGETQYFGPGTRLLVL.

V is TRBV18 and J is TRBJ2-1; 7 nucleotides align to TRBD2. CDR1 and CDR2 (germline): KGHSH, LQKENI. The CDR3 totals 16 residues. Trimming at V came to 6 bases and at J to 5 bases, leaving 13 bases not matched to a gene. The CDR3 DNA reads TGTGCCAGCTCCCTCGCTTTGGCGGGGGAAAACAATGAGCAGTTCTTC. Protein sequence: CASSLALAGENNEQFF.

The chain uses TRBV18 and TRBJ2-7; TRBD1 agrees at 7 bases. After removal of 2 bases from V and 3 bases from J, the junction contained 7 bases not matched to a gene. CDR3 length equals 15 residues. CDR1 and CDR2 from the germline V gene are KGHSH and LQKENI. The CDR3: CASSPVPGQSYEQYV. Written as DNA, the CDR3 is TGTGCCAGCTCACCAGTTCCGGGACAGAGCTACGAGCAGTACGTC.

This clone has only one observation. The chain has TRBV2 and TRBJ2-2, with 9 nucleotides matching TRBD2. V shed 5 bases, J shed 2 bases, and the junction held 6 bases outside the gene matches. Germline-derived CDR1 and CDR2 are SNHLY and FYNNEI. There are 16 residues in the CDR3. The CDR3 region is CASSPREGLNTGELFF. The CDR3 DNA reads TGTGCCAGCAGTCCGCGGGAGGGACTAAACACCGGGGAGCTGTTTTTT.